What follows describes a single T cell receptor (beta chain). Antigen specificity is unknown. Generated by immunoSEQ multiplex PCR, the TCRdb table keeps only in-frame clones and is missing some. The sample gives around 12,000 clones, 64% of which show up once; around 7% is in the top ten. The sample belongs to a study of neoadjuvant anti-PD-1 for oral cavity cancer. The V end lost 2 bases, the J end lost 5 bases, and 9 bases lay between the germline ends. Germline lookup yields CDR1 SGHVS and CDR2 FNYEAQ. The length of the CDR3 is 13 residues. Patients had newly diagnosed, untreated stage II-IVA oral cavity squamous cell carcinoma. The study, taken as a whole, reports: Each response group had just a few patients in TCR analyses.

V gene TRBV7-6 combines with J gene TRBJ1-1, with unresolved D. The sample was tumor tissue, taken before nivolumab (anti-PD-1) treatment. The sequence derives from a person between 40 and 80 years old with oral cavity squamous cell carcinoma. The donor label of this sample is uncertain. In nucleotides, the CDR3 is TGTGCCAGCAGCTTATCGGGGTTAACTGAAGCTTTCTTT. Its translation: CASSLSGLTEAFF.